This TCR beta chain was obtained from a study of PD-1 blockade in mismatch repair-deficient tumors. Method: immunoSEQ multiplex PCR; TCRdb's copy keeps in-frame clones and lacks some. The table shows some 51,000 clones, with around 85% occurring only once. Germline lookup yields CDR1 SGDLS and CDR2 YYNGEE. The CDR3 is 17 amino acids. The V segment lost 0 bases and the J segment 2 bases; nucleotides outside the gene matches: 10. The clonotype originates from an adult with mismatch repair-deficient cancer. This chain links TRBV9 with TRBJ2-7, with 8 bases lining up with TRBD2. The material was peripheral blood, obtained roughly 21 weeks after starting pembrolizumab. CDR3 residues: CASSVDPLTSVPYEQYF. Here the CDR3 DNA reads TGTGCCAGCAGCGTAGACCCCCTGACTAGCGTACCCTACGAGCAGTACTTC.